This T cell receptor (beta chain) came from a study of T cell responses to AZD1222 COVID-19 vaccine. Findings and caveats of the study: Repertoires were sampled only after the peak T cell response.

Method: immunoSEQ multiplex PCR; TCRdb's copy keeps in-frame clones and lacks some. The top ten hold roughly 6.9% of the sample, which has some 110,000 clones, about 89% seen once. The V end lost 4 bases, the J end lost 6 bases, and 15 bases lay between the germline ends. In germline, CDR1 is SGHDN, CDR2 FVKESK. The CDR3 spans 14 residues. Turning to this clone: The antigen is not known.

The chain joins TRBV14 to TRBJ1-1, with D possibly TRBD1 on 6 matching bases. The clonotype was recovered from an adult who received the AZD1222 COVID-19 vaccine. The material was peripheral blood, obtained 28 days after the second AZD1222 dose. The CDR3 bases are TGTGCCAGCAGCCGGGGGCCGGGTAGGGCTGAAGCTTTCTTT. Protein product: CASSRGPGRAEAFF. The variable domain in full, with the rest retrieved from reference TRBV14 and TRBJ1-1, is EAGVTQFPSHSVIEKGQTVTLRCDPISGHDNLYWYRRVMGKEIKFLLHFVKESKQDESGMPNNRFLAERTGGTYSTLKVQPAELEDSGVYFCASSRGPGRAEAFFGQGTRLTVV.